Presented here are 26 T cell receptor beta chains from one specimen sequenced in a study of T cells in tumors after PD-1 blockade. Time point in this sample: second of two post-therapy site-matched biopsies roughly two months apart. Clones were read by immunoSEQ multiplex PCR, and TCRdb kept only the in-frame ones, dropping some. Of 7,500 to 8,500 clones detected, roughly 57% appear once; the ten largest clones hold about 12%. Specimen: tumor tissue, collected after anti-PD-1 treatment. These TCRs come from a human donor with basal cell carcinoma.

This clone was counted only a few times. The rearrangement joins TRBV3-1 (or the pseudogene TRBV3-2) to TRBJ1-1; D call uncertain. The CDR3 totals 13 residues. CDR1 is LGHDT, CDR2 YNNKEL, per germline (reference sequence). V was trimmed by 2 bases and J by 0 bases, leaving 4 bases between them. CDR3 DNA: TGTGCCAGCAGCCAAATGCTGAACACTGAAGCTTTCTTT. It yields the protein CASSQMLNTEAFF.

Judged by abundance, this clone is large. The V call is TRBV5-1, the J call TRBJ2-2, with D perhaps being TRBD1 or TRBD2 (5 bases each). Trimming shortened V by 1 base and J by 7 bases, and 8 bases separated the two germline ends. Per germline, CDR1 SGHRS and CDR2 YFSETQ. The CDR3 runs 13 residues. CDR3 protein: CASSLLGDGELFF. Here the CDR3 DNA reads TGCGCCAGCAGCTTGTTGGGGGACGGGGAGCTGTTTTTT. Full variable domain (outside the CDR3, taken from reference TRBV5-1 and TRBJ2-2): KAGVTQTPRYLIKTRGQQVTLSCSPISGHRSVSWYQQTPGQGLQFLFEYFSETQRNKGNFPGRFSGRQFSNSRSEMNVSTLELGDSALYLCASSLLGDGELFFGEGSRLTVL.

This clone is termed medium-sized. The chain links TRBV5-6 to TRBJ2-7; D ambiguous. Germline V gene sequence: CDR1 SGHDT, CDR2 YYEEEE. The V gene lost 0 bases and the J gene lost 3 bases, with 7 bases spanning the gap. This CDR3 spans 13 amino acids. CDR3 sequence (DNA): TGTGCCAGCAGCTTGGATCGCGTCTACGAGCAGTACTTC. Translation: CASSLDRVYEQYF.

The CDR3 DNA reads TGCGCCAGCAGGAGCGGGGGGTTAGATACGCAGTATTTT. Amino acids: CASRSGGLDTQYF. The gene calls are TRBV10-1 and TRBJ2-3; 9 bases are a match to TRBD2. With 6 bases clipped from V and 5 bases from J, the junction kept 3 bases outside the gene matches. CDR3 length equals 13 residues. CDR1 and CDR2 (germline): WNHNN, SYGVQD (reference sequence).

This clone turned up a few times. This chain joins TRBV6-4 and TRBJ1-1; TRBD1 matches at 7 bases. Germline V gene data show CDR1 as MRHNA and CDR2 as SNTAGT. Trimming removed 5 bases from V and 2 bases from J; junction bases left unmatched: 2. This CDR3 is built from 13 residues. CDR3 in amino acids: CASSTGVNTEAFF. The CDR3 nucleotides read TGTGCCAGCAGTACAGGGGTTAACACTGAAGCTTTCTTT.

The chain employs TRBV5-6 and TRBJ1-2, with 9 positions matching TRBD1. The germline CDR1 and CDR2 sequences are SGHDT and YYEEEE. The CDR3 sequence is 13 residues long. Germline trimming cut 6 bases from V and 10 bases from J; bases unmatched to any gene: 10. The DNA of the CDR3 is TGTGCCAGCAACCCTACGGACAGGGGAGACTACACCTTC. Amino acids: CASNPTDRGDYTF.

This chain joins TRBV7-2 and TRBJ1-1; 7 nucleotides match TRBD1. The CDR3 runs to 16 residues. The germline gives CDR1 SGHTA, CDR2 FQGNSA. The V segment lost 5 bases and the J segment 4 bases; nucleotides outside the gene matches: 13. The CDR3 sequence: CASSDPGGGESTEAFF. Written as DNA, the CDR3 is TGTGCCAGCAGCGACCCGGGAGGGGGCGAATCCACTGAAGCTTTCTTT.

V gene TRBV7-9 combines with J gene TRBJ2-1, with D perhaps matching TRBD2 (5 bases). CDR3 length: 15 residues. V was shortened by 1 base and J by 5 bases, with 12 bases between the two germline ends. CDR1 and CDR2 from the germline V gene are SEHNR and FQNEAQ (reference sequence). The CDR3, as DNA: TGTGCCAGCAGCTTAGTGTCGCTAGCCAACAATGAGCAGTTCTTC. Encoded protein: CASSLVSLANNEQFF.

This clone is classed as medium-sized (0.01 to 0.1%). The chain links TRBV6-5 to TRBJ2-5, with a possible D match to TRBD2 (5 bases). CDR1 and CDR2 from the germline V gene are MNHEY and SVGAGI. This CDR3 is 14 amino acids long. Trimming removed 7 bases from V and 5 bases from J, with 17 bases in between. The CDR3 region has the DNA TGTGCCAGCACTCTGGGCAGAGGGCAGGAGACCCAGTACTTC. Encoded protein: CASTLGRGQETQYF.

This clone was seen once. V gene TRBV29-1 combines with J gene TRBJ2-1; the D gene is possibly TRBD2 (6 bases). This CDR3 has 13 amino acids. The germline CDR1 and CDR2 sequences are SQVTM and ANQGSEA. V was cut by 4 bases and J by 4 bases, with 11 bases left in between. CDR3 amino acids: CSVVRRGYNEQFF. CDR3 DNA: TGCAGCGTTGTGAGGCGGGGTTACAATGAGCAGTTCTTC.

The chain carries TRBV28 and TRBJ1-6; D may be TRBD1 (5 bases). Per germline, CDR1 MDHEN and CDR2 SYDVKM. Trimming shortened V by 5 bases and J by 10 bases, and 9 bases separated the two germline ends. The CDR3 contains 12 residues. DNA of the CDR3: TGTGCCAGCAGTCTCCGGGGGTCACCCCTCCACTTT. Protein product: CASSLRGSPLHF.

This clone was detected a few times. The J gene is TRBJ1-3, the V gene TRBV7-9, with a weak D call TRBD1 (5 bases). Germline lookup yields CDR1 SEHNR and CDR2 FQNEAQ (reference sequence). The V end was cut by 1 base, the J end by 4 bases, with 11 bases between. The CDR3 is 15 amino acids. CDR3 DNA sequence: TGTGCCAGCAGCTTAGACACCTCAGGGGGAAACACCATATATTTT. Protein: CASSLDTSGGNTIYF. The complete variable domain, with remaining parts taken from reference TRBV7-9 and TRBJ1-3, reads DTGVSQNPRHKITKRGQNVTFRCDPISEHNRLYWYRQTLGQGPEFLTYFQNEAQLEKSRLLSDRFSAERPKGSFSTLEIQRTEQGDSAMYLCASSLDTSGGNTIYFGEGSWLTVV.

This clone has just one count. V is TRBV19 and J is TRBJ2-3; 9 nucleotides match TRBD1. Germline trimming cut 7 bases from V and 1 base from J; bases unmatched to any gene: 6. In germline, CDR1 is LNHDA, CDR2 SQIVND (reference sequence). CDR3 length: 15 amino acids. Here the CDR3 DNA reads TGTGCCAGTAAACGCGGGACAGGGCGCACAGATACGCAGTATTTT. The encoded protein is CASKRGTGRTDTQYF.

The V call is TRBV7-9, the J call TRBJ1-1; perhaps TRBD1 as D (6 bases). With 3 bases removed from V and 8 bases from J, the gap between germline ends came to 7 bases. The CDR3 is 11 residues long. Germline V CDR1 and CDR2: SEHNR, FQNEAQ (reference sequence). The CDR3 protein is CASSFTGEAFF. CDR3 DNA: TGTGCCAGCAGCTTTACAGGGGAAGCTTTCTTT.

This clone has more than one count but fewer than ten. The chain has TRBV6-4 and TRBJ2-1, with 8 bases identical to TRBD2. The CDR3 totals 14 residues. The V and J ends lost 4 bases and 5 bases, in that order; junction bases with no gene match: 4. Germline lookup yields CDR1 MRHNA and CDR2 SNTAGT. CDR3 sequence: CASSVAGGHNEQFF. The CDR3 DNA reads TGTGCCAGCAGTGTCGCGGGGGGCCACAATGAGCAGTTCTTC.

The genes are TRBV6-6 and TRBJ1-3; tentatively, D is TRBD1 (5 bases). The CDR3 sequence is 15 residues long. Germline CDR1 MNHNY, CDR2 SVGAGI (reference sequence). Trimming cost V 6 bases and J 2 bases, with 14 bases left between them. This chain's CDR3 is CASRPTSGTGNTIYF. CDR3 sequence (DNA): TGTGCCAGCAGGCCAACCTCAGGGACTGGAAACACCATATATTTT.

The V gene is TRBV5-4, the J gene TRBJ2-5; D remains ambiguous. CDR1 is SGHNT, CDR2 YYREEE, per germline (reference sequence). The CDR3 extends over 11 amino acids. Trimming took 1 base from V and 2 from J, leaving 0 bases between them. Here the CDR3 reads CASSLQETQYF. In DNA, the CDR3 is TGTGCCAGCAGCTTGCAAGAGACCCAGTACTTC.

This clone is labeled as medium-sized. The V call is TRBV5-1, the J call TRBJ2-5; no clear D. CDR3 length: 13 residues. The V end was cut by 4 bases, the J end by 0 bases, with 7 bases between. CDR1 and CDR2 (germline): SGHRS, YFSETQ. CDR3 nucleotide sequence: TGCGCCAGCAGCCTGGGAAACCAAGAGACCCAGTACTTC. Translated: CASSLGNQETQYF.

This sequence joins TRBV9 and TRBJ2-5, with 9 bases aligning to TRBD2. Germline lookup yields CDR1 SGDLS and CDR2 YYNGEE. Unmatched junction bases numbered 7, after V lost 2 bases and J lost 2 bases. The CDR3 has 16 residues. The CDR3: CASSVAGGLWQETQYF. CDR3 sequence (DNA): TGTGCCAGCAGCGTCGCGGGGGGGCTTTGGCAAGAGACCCAGTACTTC. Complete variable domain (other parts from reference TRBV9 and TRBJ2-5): DSGVTQTPKHLITATGQRVTLRCSPRSGDLSVYWYQQSLDQGLQFLIQYYNGEERAKGNILERFSAQQFPDLHSELNLSSLELGDSALYFCASSVAGGLWQETQYFGPGTRLLVL.

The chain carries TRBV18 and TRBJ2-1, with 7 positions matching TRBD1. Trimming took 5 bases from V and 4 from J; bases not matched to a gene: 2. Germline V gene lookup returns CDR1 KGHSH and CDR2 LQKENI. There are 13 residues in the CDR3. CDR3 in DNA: TGTGCCAGCTCAGCGACAGGGTACAATGAGCAGTTCTTC. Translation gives CASSATGYNEQFF.

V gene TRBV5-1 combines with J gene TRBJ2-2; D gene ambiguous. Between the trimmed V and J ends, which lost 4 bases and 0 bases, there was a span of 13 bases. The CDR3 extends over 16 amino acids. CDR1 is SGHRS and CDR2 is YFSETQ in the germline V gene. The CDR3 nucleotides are TGCGCCAGCAGCCCGGACGGAACATCGAACACCGGGGAGCTGTTTTTT. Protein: CASSPDGTSNTGELFF.

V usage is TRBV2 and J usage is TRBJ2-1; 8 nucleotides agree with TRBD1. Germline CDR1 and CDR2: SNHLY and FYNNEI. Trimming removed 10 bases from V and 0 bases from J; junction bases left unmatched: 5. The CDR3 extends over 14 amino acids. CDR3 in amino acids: CAKSGTGSYNEQFF. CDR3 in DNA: TGTGCCAAGTCCGGGACAGGCTCCTACAATGAGCAGTTCTTC.

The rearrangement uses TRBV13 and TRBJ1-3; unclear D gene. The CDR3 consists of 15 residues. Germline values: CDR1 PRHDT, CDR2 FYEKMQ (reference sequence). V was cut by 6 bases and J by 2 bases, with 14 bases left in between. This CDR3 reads CASRLTERTGNTIYF. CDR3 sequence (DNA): TGTGCCAGCAGGTTAACGGAAAGGACTGGAAACACCATATATTTT.

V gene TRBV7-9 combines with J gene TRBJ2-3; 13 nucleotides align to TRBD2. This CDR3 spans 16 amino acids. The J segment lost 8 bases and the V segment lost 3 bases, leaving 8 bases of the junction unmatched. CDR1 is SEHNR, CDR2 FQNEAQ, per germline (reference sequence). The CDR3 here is CASSLGTSGVGGTQYF. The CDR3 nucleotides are TGTGCCAGCAGCTTGGGGACTAGCGGGGTCGGCGGTACGCAGTATTTT. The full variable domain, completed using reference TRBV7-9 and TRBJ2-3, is DTGVSQNPRHKITKRGQNVTFRCDPISEHNRLYWYRQTLGQGPEFLTYFQNEAQLEKSRLLSDRFSAERPKGSFSTLEIQRTEQGDSAMYLCASSLGTSGVGGTQYFGPGTRLTVL.

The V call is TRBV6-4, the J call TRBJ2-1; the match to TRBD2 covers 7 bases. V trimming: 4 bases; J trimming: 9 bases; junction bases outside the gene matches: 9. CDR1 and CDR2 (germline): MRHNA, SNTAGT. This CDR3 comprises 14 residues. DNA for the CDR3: TGTGCCAGCAGTGCCGAAGACGGCGGGGGTGAGCAGTTCTTC. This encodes CASSAEDGGGEQFF.

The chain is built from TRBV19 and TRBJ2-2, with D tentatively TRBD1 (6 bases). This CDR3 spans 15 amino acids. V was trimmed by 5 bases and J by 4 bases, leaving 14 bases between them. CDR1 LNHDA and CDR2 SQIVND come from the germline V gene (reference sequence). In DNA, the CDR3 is TGTGCCAGTAGTGATCAGGGGCGCAGCACCGGGGAGCTGTTTTTT. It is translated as CASSDQGRSTGELFF.